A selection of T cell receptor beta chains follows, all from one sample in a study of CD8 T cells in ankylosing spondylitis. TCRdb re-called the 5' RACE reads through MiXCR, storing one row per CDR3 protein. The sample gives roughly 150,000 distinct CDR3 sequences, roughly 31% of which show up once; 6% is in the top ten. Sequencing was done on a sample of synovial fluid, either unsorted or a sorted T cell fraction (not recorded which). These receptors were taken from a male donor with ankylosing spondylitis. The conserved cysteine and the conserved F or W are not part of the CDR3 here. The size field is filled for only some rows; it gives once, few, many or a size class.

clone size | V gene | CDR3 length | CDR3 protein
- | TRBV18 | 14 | ASSYRAGAMNTEAF
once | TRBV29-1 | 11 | SFGHSSTDTQY
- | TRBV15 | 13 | ATSTWTSGNNEQF
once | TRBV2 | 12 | ASRLVLFTDTQY
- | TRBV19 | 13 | ASSISLAPTDTQY
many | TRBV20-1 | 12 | SARRQGLINEQF
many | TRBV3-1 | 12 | ASSSTEANYGYT
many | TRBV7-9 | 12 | ASSFGQGGSPLH
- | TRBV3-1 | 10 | ASSLGDQPQH
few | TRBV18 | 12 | ASSPAGLAVEQF
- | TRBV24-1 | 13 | APQGGGGEGYEQY
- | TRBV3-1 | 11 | ASSQGSSETQY
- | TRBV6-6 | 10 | ASTTGVQPQH
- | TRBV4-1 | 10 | ARRLGGGRKF
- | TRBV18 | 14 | ASSRRLAGDGDTQY
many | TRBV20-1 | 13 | SARAGLAPENIQY
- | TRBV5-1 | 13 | ASSLGPDSTGELF
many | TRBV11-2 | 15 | ASEAGTGAMGSYEQY
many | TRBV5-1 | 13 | ASSLGQGYNSPLH
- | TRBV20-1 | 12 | SARDIGYQETQY
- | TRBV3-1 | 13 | ASSQVAGTNTEAF
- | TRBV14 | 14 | ASSPRSWVESGELF
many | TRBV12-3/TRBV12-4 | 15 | ASSPVGGQIQGKEAF
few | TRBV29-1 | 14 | SATGQGIAGANVLT
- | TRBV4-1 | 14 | ASSQTGQGISRGYT
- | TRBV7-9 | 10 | ASSSNQETQY
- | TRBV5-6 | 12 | ASSGIDRDNEQF